A selection of T cell receptor beta chains follows, all from one sample in a study of T cells in localized non-small cell lung cancer. Generated by immunoSEQ multiplex PCR, the TCRdb table keeps only in-frame clones and is missing some. The data contain roughly 24,000 clones, approximately 84% of them seen just once; the ten biggest clones take up 9.5% to 10%. The specimen was peripheral blood, collected before any cancer treatment. The receptors derive from a man aged 40-75 years with stage III squamous cell lung carcinoma. Each CDR3 is given with its conserved first and last residue.

j_call v_call cdr3_aa
TRBJ2-2 TRBV7-8 CASSFRDSNTGELFF
TRBJ2-1 TRBV10-3 CAIGRERAPYNEQFF
TRBJ2-5 TRBV6-1 CASARLIQETQYF
TRBJ1-2 TRBV6-1 CASSEGTGPYYGYTF
TRBJ2-1 TRBV29-1 CSYPRTGLGNEQFF
TRBJ2-1 TRBV4-2 CASSQKRRSKDNEQFF
TRBJ2-2 TRBV15 CATSRDWGALNTGELFF
TRBJ2-7 TRBV4-1 CASSQDGTNPYEQYF
TRBJ1-5 TRBV28 CASISGQGYQPQHF
TRBJ1-5 TRBV30 CAWSVLERGCQPQHF
TRBJ2-5 TRBV6-5 CASSNREQPRRTQYF
TRBJ2-3 TRBV28 CASSLGLGGDTDTQYF
TRBJ2-3 TRBV2 CASSEAWNTDTQYF
TRBJ1-4 TRBV7-9 CASSLYNFGAGSHEKLFF
TRBJ1-1 TRBV7-3 CASSSSHRTGGLRNTEAFF
TRBJ1-4 TRBV11-2 CASSLESGGDEKLFF
TRBJ2-7 TRBV28 CASSSTFMASGRIYEQYF
TRBJ2-7 TRBV27 CASSSRLAGTYEQYF
TRBJ1-2 TRBV19 CASSRPGGTNYGYTF
TRBJ2-3 TRBV19 CASTPNRGPGGKDTQYF
TRBJ1-1 TRBV4-2 CASSQDIREGTEAFF
TRBJ1-3 TRBV25-1 CASSELGAPSRNTIYF
TRBJ1-2 TRBV18 CASSPGDSSYYTF
TRBJ2-1 TRBV28 CASSIAGSSYNEQFF
TRBJ2-5 TRBV11-2 CASRPGQIRGETQYF